This TCR beta chain appears in the sequencing data of a study of T cells after posttransplantation cyclophosphamide. Concerning this clone itself: Antigen unknown.

Overall study findings and caveats: Later post-transplant blood repertoires were often dominated by donor CD8+ memory clones. TRB clonality was highly associated with recipient CMV seropositivity and reactivation. Tissue-infiltrating T cells from skin or gut overlapped little with blood T cells.

Assay: immunoSEQ multiplex PCR; the TCRdb copy retains only in-frame clones and omits some. The sample shows almost 10,000 clones, roughly 90% of them seen only once. The V end lost 8 bases, the J end lost 5 bases, and 17 bases lay between the germline ends. Germline V lookup: CDR1 SQVTM, CDR2 ANQGSEA. This CDR3 is built from 13 residues. Control samples came 1 year after myeloablative marrow transplants with methotrexate plus calcineurin inhibitor. The chain combines TRBV29-1 with TRBJ2-3; D is possibly TRBD2 (6 bases). This TCR derives from a male patient in his 50s who received an allogeneic stem cell transplant from an unrelated donor, was CMV-positive, and had chronic GVHD only. Some T cells may have originated in the graft donor. Sequenced here: PBMCs, sampled about 430 days after allogeneic stem cell transplant with calcineurin inhibitor and methotrexate. The CDR3 region has the DNA TGCAGCCACAGGAGGGGAGCGGAAGATACGCAGTATTTT. It codes for CSHRRGAEDTQYF.